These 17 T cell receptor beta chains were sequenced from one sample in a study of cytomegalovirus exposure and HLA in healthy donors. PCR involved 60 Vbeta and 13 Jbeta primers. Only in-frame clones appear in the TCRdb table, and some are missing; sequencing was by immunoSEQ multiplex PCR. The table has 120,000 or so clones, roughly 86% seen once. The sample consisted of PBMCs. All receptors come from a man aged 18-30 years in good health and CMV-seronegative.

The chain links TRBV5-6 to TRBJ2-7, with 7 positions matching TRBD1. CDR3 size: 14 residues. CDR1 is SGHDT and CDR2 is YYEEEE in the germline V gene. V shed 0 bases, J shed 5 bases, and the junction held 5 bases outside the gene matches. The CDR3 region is CASSLEGGSHEQYF. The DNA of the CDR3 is TGTGCCAGCAGCTTGGAAGGGGGCAGCCACGAGCAGTACTTC. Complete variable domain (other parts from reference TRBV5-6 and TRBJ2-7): DAGVTQSPTHLIKTRGQQVTLRCSPKSGHDTVSWYQQALGQGPQFIFQYYEEEERQRGNFPDRFSGHQFPNYSSELNVNALLLGDSALYLCASSLEGGSHEQYFGPGTRLTVT.

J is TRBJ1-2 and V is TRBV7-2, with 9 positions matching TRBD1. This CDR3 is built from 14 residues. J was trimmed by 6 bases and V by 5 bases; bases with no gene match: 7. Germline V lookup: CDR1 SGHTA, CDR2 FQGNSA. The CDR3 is CASSRWTGADGYTF. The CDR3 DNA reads TGTGCCAGCAGCCGATGGACAGGGGCAGATGGCTACACCTTC.

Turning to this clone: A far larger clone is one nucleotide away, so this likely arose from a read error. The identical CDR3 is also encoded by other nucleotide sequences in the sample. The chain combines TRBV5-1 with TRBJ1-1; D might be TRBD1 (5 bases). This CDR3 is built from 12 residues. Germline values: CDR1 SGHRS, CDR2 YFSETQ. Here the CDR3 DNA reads TGTGCCAGCAGCTTGAGGGGAACTGAAGCTTTCTTT. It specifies CASSLRGTEAFF. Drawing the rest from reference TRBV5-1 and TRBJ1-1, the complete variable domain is KAGVTQTPRYLIKTRGQQVTLSCSPISGHRSVSWYQQTPGQGLQFLFEYFSETQRNKGNFPGRFSGRQFSNSRSEMNVSTLELGDSALYLCASSLRGTEAFFGQGTRLTVV.

This chain's CDR3 is CAWAARGRGDYGYTF. CDR3 DNA sequence: TGTGCCTGGGCGGCCCGCGGCCGGGGGGACTATGGCTACACCTTC. The rearrangement joins TRBV30 to TRBJ1-2, with D possibly TRBD1 on 5 matching bases. The CDR3 extends over 15 amino acids. The V gene lost 5 bases and the J gene lost 3 bases, with 19 bases spanning the gap. Germline V gives CDR1 GTSNPN, CDR2 SVGIG (reference sequence).

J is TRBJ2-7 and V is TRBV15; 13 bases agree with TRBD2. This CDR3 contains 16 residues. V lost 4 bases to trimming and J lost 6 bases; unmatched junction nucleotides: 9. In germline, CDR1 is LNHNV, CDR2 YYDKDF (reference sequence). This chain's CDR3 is CATSKNPGLAGREQYF. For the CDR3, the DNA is TGTGCCACCAGCAAAAACCCGGGACTAGCGGGGCGCGAGCAGTACTTC.

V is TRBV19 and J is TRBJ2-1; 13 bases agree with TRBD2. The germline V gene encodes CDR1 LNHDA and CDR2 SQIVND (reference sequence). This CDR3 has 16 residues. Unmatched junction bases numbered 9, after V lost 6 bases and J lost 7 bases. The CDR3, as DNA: TGTGCCAGTAGCAGTCGGACTAGCGGGGGACTTAATGAGCAGTTCTTC. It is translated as CASSSRTSGGLNEQFF.

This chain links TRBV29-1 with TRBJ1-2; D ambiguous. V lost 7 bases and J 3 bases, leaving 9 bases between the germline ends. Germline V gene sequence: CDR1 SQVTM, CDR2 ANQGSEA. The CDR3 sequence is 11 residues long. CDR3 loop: CSAEVDYGYTF. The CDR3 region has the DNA TGCAGCGCCGAGGTTGACTATGGCTACACCTTC.

The CDR3 coding sequence is TGTGCAAGTCGCTTGGGACTAGCGGGGGCTACTAGCACAGATACGCAGTATTTT. Translating it yields CASRLGLAGATSTDTQYF. The chain is built from TRBV12-2 and TRBJ2-3; TRBD2, as called in the table, went unchecked against the DNA. TRBV12-2 is a listed pseudogene. The CDR3 covers 18 residues.

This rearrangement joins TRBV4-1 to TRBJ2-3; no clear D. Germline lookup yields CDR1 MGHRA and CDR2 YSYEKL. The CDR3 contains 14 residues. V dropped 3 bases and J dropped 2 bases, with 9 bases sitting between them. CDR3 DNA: TGCGCCAGCAGCCAGATCGGTGTCACAGATACGCAGTATTTT. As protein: CASSQIGVTDTQYF.

The CDR3 region has the DNA TGTGCCAGCAGACGGGACATTGGCGAAAAACTGTTTTTT. Translation gives CASRRDIGEKLFF. The chain carries TRBV7-9 and TRBJ1-4; D is possibly TRBD1 (6 bases). Germline lookup yields CDR1 SEHNR and CDR2 FQNEAQ (reference sequence). With 6 bases removed from V and 8 bases from J, the gap between germline ends came to 13 bases. The CDR3 sequence is 13 residues long.

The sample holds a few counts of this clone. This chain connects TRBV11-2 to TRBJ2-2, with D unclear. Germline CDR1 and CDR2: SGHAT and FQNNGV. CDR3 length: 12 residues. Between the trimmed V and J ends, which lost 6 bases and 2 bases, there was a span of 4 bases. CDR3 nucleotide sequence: TGTGCCAGCAGGGCCAACACCGGGGAGCTGTTTTTT. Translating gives CASRANTGELFF.

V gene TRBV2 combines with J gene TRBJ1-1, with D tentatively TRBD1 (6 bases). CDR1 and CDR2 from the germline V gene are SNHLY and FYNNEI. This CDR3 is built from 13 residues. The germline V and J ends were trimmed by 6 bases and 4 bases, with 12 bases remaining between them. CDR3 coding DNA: TGTGCCAGCAGAGGGGGGGTTGGCACTGAAGCTTTCTTT. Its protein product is CASRGGVGTEAFF.

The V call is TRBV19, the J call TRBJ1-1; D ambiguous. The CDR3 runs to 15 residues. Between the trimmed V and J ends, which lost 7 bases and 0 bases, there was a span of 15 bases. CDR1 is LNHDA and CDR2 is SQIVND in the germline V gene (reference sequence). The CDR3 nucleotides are TGTGCCAGTACACCCCTTCGGGGTATGAACACTGAAGCTTTCTTT. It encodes CASTPLRGMNTEAFF.

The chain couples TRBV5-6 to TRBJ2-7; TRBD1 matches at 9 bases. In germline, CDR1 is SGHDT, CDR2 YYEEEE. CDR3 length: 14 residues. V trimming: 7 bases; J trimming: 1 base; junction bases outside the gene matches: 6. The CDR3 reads CASQDRGTSYEQYF. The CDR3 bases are TGTGCCAGCCAGGACAGGGGAACTTCCTACGAGCAGTACTTC.

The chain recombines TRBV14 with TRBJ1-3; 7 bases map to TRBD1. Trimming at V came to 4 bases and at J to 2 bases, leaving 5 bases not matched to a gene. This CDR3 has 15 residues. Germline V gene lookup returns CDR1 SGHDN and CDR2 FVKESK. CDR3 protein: CASSLLQGTGNTIYF. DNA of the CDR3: TGTGCCAGCAGCCTACTACAGGGGACTGGAAACACCATATATTTT.

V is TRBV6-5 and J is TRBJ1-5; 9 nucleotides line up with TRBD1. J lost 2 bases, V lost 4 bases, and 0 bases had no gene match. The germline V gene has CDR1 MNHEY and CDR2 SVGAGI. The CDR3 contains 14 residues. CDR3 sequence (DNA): TGTGCCAGCAGTTGGACAGGGGGCAATCAGCCCCAGCATTTT. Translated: CASSWTGGNQPQHF.

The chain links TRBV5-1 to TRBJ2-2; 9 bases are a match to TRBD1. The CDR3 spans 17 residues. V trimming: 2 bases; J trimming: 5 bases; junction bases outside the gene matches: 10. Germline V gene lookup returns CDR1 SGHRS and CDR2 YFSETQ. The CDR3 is CASSFGLLGTGTGELFF. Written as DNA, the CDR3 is TGCGCCAGCAGCTTTGGGTTACTGGGGACAGGGACCGGGGAGCTGTTTTTT.